The 10 T cell receptor beta chains reported below all come from one sample, sequenced in a study of T cells after yellow fever vaccination. TCRdb re-called the 5' RACE reads through MiXCR, storing one row per CDR3 protein. The sample carries some 260,000 distinct CDR3 sequences, around 4.9% recorded once. The sample was CD4+ T cells sorted from PBMCs, taken on the day of the yellow fever booster vaccination. Source of these receptors: a man between 18 and 29 years old who received the YFV17D yellow fever vaccine.

V is TRBV7-8 and J is TRBJ2-3, with 12 bases identical to TRBD1. V trimming: 5 bases; J trimming: 5 bases; junction bases outside the gene matches: 5. Germline V CDR1 and CDR2: SGHVS, FQNEAQ. The CDR3 loop spans 15 amino acids. The CDR3 sequence is CASSLGQGAGDTQYF. In DNA form, the CDR3 reads TGTGCCAGCAGCCTGGGACAGGGGGCCGGAGATACGCAGTATTTT.

This clonotype was counted a few times. The V call is TRBV18, the J call TRBJ2-6, with D uncertain. The germline CDR1 and CDR2 sequences are KGHSH and LQKENI. The CDR3 loop spans 15 amino acids. Trimming left V 2 bases short and J 0 bases short, with 5 bases between. CDR3 residues: CASSPSSSGANVLTF. The CDR3 DNA is TGTGCCAGCTCACCAAGCAGCTCTGGGGCCAACGTCCTGACTTTC.

This chain uses TRBV7-2 with TRBJ2-5; D uncertain. Germline V gene lookup returns CDR1 SGHTA and CDR2 FQGNSA. V was shortened by 4 bases and J by 2 bases, with 5 bases between the two germline ends. The CDR3 is 12 residues long. CDR3 sequence reads: CASSWPQETQYF. The DNA for the CDR3 is TGTGCCAGCAGCTGGCCGCAAGAGACCCAGTACTTC. Drawing the rest from reference TRBV7-2 and TRBJ2-5, the complete variable domain is GAGVSQSPSNKVTEKGKDVELRCDPISGHTALYWYRQSLGQGLEFLIYFQGNSAPDKSGLPSDRFSAERTGGSVSTLTIQRTQQEDSAVYLCASSWPQETQYFGPGTRLLVL.

This clonotype occurred many times. The chain is built from TRBV12-3 or TRBV12-4 and TRBJ2-1; no clear D. The CDR3 runs 14 residues. V was shortened by 6 bases and J by 2 bases, with 11 bases between the two germline ends. The CDR3 loop is CASSDISPYNEQFF. CDR3 bases: TGTGCCAGCAGCGATATTAGCCCCTACAATGAGCAGTTCTTC.

The gene calls are TRBV29-1 and TRBJ2-1; the match to TRBD2 covers 14 bases. This CDR3 has 17 residues. Per the germline V gene, CDR1 is SQVTM and CDR2 is ANQGSEA. V was clipped by 5 bases and J by 5 bases; unmatched bases: 11. The CDR3: CSVRLAGGTSGNNEQFF. The CDR3 DNA sequence: TGCAGCGTTAGACTAGCGGGGGGGACATCGGGGAACAATGAGCAGTTCTTC.

This clonotype has a handful of counts. The chain recombines TRBV6-2 or TRBV6-3 with TRBJ2-1; a weak D match, TRBD2 (7 bases). The CDR3 sequence is 14 residues long. Trimming removed 2 bases at V and 9 bases at J, with 14 bases between. The germline V gene has CDR1 MNHEY and CDR2 SVGEGT. CDR3 sequence: CASSYQGGVGEQFF. The CDR3 nucleotides are TGTGCCAGCAGTTACCAAGGGGGGGTCGGTGAGCAGTTCTTC.

This clonotype was detected many times. The chain combines TRBV20-1 with TRBJ1-4; TRBD1 agrees at 10 bases. The CDR3 spans 13 residues. V trimming: 6 bases; J trimming: 8 bases; junction bases outside the gene matches: 6. CDR1 DFQATT and CDR2 SNEGSKA come from the germline V gene (reference sequence). The CDR3 nucleotides read TGCAGTGCCAATGGACAGGGGGGGGAAAAACTGTTTTTT. Protein: CSANGQGGEKLFF.

This clonotype occurred a few times. The genes are TRBV7-2 and TRBJ1-1; D remains ambiguous. CDR1 and CDR2 from the germline V gene are SGHTA and FQGNSA. V shed 5 bases and J shed 3 bases, with 13 bases lying between them. This CDR3 is 14 amino acids long. The CDR3: CASSPLRPHTEAFF. In DNA, the CDR3 is TGTGCCAGCAGCCCCTTGAGGCCCCACACTGAAGCTTTCTTT.

This clonotype has only a few counts. V and J are TRBV20-1 and TRBJ1-5, with TRBD1 as a possible D gene (5 bases). The CDR3 spans 14 residues. The V end was cut by 6 bases, the J end by 0 bases, with 12 bases between. Germline V CDR1 and CDR2: DFQATT, SNEGSKA (reference sequence). CDR3 sequence: CSASGTPSNQPQHF. CDR3 sequence (DNA): TGCAGTGCGTCCGGGACGCCTAGCAATCAGCCCCAGCATTTT.

The table lists this clonotype with a few counts. V is TRBV11-2 and J is TRBJ2-6; TRBD2 is a possible D gene (6 bases). The V end was cut by 5 bases, the J end by 2 bases, with 13 bases between. The CDR3 contains 16 residues. Germline loops: CDR1 SGHAT, CDR2 FQNNGV. CDR3 loop: CASSTIRLAGANVLTF. In DNA, the CDR3 is TGTGCCAGCAGCACAATCCGACTAGCTGGGGCCAACGTCCTGACTTTC. Drawing the rest from reference TRBV11-2 and TRBJ2-6, the complete variable domain is EAGVAQSPRYKIIEKRQSVAFWCNPISGHATLYWYQQILGQGPKLLIQFQNNGVVDDSQLPKDRFSAERLKGVDSTLKIQPAKLEDSAVYLCASSTIRLAGANVLTFGAGSRLTVL.